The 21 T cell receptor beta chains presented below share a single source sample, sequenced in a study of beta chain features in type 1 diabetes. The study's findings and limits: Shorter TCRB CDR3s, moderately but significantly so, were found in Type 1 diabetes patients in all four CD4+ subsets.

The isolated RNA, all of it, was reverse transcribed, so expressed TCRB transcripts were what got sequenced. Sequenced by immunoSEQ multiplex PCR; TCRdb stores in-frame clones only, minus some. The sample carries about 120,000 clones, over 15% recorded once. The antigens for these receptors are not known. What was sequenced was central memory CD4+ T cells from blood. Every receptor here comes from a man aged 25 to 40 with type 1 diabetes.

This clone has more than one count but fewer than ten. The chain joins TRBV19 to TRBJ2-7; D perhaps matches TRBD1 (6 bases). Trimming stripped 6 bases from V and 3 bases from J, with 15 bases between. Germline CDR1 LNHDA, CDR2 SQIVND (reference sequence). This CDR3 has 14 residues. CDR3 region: CASRSGHSFYEQYF. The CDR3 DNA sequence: TGTGCCAGTAGGTCGGGACACTCATTCTACGAGCAGTACTTC.

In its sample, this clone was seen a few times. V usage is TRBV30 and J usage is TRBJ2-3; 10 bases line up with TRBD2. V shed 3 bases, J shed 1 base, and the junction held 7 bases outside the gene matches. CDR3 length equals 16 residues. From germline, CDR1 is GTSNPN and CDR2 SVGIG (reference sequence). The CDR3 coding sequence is TGTGCCTGGAGCCCCCCTAGCGGGGGCCGCACAGATACGCAGTATTTT. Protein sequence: CAWSPPSGGRTDTQYF.

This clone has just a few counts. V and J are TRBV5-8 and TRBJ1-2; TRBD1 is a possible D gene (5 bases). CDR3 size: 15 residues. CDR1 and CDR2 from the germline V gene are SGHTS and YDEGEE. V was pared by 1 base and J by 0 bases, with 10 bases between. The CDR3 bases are TGTGCCAGCAGCTTGCTTCAGGGAGCTAACTATGGCTACACCTTC. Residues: CASSLLQGANYGYTF. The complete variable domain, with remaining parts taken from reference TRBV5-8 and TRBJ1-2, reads EAGVTQSPTHLIKTRGQQATLRCSPISGHTSVYWYQQALGLGLQFLLWYDEGEERNRGNFPPRFSGRQFPNYSSELNVNALELEDSALYLCASSLLQGANYGYTFGSGTRLTVV.

DNA of the CDR3: TGTGCCTCCGCGTGGGAGGGCAGACGCGCCTCATATGGCTACACCTTC. Translation: CASAWEGRRASYGYTF. The chain uses TRBV5-6 and TRBJ1-2, with D hard to call. The germline V and J ends were trimmed by 10 bases and 5 bases, with 27 bases remaining between them. This CDR3 region has 16 residues. Per germline, CDR1 SGHDT and CDR2 YYEEEE. The whole variable domain, remainder taken from reference TRBV5-6 and TRBJ1-2, is DAGVTQSPTHLIKTRGQQVTLRCSPKSGHDTVSWYQQALGQGPQFIFQYYEEEERQRGNFPDRFSGHQFPNYSSELNVNALLLGDSALYLCASAWEGRRASYGYTFGSGTRLTVV.

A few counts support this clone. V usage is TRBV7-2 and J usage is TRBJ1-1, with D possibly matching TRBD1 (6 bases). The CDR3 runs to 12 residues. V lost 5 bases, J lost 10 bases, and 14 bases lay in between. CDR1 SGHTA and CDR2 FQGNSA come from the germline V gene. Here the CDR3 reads CASSPNRARAFF. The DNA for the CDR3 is TGTGCCAGCAGCCCAAACAGGGCTAGAGCTTTCTTT. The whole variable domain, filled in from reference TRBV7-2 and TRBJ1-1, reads GAGVSQSPSNKVTEKGKDVELRCDPISGHTALYWYRQSLGQGLEFLIYFQGNSAPDKSGLPSDRFSAERTGGSVSTLTIQRTQQEDSAVYLCASSPNRARAFFGQGTRLTVV.

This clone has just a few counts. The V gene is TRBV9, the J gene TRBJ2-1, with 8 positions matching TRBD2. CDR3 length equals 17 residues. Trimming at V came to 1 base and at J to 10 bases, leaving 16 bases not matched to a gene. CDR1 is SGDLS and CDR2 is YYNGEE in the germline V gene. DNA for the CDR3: TGTGCCAGCAGCGTATCGCTTGGGCGGGGGGCTACTGAAGAGCAGTTCTTC. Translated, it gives CASSVSLGRGATEEQFF. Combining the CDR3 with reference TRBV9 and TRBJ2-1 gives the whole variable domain DSGVTQTPKHLITATGQRVTLRCSPRSGDLSVYWYQQSLDQGLQFLIQYYNGEERAKGNILERFSAQQFPDLHSELNLSSLELGDSALYFCASSVSLGRGATEEQFFGPGTRLTVL.

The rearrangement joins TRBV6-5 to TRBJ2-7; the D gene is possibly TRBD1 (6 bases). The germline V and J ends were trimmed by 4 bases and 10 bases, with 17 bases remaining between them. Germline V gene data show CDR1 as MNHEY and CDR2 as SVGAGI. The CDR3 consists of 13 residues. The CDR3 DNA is TGTGCCAGCAGTTCCATCTCACAGGGAAGCCAGTACTTC. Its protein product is CASSSISQGSQYF.

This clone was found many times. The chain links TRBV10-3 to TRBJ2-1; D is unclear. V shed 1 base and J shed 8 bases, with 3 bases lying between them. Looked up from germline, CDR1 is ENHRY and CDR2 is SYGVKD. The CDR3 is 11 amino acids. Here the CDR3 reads CAISEYDEQFF. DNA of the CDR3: TGTGCCATCAGTGAGTACGATGAGCAGTTCTTC.

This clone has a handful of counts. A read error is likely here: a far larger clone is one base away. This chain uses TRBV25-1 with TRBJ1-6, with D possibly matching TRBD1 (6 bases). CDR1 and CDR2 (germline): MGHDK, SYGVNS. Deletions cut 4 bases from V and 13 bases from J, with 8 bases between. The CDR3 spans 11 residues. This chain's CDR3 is CASSGQGPLHF. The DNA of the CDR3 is TGTGCCAGCAGTGGTCAGGGGCCCCTCCACTTT.

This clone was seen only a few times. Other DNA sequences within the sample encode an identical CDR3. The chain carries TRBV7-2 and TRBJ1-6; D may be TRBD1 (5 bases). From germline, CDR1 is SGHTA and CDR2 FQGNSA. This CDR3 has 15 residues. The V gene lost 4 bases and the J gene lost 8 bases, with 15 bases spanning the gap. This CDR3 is CASSSGGVWDSPLHF. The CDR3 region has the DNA TGTGCCAGCAGCTCCGGGGGGGTCTGGGATTCACCCCTCCACTTT.

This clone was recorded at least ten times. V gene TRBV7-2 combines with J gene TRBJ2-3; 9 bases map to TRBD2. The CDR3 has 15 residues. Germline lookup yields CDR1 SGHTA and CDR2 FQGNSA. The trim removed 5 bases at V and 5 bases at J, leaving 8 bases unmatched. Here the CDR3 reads CASSPYSGGRDTQYF. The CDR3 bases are TGTGCCAGCAGCCCCTATAGCGGGGGAAGAGATACGCAGTATTTT.

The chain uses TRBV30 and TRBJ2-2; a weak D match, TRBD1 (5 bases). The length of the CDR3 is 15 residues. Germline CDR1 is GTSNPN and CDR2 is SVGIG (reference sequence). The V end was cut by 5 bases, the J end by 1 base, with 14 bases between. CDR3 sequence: CAWGRQGLNTGELFF. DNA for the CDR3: TGTGCCTGGGGACGGCAGGGCCTGAACACCGGGGAGCTGTTTTTT.

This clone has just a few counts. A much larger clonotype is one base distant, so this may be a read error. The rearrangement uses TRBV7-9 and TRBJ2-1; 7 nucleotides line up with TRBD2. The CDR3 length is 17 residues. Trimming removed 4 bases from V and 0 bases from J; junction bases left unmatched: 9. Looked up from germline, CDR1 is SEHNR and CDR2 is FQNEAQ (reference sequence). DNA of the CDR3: TGTGCCAGCAGCTCCGGTTGGCGGGGGAGCTCCTACAATGAGCAGTTCTTC. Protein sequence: CASSSGWRGSSYNEQFF.

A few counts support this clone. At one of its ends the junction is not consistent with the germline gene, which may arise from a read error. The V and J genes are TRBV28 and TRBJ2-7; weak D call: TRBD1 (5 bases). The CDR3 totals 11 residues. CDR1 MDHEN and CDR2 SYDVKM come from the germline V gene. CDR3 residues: CASSQGPGFDF. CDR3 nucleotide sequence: TGTGCCAGCAGTCAGGGCCCAGGATTCGACTTC.

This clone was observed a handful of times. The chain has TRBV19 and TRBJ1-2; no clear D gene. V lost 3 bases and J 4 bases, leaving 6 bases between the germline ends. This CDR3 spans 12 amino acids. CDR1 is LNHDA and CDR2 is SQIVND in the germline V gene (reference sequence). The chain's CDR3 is CASSIEIYGYTF. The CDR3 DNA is TGTGCCAGTAGTATCGAGATCTATGGCTACACCTTC.

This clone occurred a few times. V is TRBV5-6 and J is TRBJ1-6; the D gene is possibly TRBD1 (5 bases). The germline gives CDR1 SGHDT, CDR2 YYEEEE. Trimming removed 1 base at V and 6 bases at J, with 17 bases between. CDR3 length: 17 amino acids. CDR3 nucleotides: TGTGCCAGCAGCTTGATTGACAGCGGGACCATTAATTCACCCCTCCACTTT. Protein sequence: CASSLIDSGTINSPLHF.

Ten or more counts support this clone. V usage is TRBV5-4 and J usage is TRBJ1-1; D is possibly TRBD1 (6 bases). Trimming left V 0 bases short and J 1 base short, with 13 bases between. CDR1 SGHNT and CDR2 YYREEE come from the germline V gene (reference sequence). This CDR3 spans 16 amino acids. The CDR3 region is CASSLVAGEGNTEAFF. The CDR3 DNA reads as TGTGCCAGCAGCTTGGTGGCAGGGGAGGGGAACACTGAAGCTTTCTTT.

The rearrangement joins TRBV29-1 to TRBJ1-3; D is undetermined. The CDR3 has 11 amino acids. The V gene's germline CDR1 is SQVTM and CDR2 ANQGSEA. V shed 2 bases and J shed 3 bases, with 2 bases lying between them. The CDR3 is CSVEIGNTIYF. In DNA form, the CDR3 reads TGCAGCGTTGAAATTGGAAACACCATATATTTT.

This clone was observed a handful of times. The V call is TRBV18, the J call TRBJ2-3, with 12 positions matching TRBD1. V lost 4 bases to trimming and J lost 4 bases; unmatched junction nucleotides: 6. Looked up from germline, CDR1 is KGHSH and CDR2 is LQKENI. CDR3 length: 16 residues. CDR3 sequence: CASSLGGQGAADTQYF. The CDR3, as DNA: TGTGCCAGCTCACTAGGGGGACAGGGGGCAGCAGATACGCAGTATTTT.

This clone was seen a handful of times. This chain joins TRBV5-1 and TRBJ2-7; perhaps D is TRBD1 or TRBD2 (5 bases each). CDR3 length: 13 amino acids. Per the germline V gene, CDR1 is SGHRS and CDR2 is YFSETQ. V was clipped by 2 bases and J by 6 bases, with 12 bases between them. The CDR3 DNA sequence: TGCGCCAGCAGCTTAGGCACCGGGACCGAGCAGTACTTC. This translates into CASSLGTGTEQYF.

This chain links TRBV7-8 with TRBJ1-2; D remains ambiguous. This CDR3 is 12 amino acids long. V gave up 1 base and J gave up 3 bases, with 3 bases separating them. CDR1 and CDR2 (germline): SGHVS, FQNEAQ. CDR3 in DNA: TGTGCCAGCAGCTTAGTAGACTATGGCTACACCTTC. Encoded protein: CASSLVDYGYTF.